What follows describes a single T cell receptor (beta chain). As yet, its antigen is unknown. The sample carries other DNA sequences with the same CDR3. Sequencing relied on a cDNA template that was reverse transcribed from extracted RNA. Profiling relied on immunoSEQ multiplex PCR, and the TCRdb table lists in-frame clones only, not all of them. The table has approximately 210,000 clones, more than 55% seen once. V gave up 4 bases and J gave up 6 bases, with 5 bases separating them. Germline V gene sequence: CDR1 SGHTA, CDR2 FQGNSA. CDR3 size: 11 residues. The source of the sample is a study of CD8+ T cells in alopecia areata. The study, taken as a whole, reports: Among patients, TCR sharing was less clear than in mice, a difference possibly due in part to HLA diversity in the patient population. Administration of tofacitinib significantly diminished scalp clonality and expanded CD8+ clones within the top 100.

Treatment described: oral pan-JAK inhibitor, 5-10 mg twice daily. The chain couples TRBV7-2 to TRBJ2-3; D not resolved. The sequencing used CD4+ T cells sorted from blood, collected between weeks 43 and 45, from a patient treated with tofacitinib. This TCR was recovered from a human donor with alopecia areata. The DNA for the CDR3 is TGTGCCAGCAGCTCCCTGGATACGCAGTATTTT. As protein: CASSSLDTQYF. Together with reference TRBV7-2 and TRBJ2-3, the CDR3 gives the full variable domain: GAGVSQSPSNKVTEKGKDVELRCDPISGHTALYWYRQSLGQGLEFLIYFQGNSAPDKSGLPSDRFSAERTGGSVSTLTIQRTQQEDSAVYLCASSSLDTQYFGPGTRLTVL.